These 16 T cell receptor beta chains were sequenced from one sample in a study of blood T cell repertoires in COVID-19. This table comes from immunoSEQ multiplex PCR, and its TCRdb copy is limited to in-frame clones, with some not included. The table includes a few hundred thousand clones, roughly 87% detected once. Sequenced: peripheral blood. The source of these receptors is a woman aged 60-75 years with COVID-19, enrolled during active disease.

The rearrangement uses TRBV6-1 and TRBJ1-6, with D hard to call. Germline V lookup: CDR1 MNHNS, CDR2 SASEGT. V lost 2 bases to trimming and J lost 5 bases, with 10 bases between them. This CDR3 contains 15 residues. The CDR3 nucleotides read TGTGCCAGCAGTGAAACAAGTTTGGATAATTCACCCCTCCACTTT. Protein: CASSETSLDNSPLHF.

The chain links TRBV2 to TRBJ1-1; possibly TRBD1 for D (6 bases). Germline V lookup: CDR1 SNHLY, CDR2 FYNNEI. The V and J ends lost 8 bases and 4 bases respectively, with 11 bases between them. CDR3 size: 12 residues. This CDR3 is CASGQGSTEAFF. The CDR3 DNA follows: TGTGCCAGCGGTCAGGGGAGCACTGAAGCTTTCTTT.

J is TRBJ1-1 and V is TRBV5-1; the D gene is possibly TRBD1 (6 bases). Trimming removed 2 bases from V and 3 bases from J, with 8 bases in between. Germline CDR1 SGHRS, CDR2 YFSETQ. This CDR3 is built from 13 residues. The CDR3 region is CASSLHRDTEAFF. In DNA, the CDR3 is TGCGCCAGCAGCTTACACAGGGACACTGAAGCTTTCTTT.

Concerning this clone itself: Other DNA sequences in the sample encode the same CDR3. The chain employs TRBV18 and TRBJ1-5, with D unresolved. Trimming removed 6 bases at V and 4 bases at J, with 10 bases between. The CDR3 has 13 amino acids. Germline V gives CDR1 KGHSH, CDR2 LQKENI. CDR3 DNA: TGTGCCAGCTCCCCATCCCTTAATCAGCCCCAGCATTTT. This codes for CASSPSLNQPQHF.

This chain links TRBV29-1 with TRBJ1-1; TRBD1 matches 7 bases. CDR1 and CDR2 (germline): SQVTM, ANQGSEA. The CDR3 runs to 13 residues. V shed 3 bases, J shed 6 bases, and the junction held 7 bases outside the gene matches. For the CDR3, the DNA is TGCAGCGTTGAGCCCAGGGGGTACGCTGAAGCTTTCTTT. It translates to CSVEPRGYAEAFF.

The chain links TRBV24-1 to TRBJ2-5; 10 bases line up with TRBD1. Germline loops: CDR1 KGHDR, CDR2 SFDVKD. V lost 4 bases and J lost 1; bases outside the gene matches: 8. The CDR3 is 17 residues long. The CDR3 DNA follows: TGTGCCACCAGTGACCCCGGGACAGGGGTTCTCCAAGAGACCCAGTACTTC. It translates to CATSDPGTGVLQETQYF.

Here the CDR3 DNA reads TGTGCCAGCTCACCCCGGGGGGCTAATGAAAAACTGTTTTTT. Protein: CASSPRGANEKLFF. The chain has TRBV18 and TRBJ1-4; D might be TRBD1 (5 bases). Trimming took off 3 bases at V and 3 bases at J, with 8 bases between the two ends. The CDR3 totals 14 residues. Germline-derived CDR1 and CDR2 are KGHSH and LQKENI.

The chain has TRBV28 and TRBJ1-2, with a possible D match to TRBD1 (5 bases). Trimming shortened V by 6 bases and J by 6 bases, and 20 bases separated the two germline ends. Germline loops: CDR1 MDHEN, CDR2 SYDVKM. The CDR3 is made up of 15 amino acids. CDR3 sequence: CASRSSSGVTHGYTF. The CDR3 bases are TGTGCCAGCAGATCTTCGTCGGGGGTTACTCATGGCTACACCTTC.

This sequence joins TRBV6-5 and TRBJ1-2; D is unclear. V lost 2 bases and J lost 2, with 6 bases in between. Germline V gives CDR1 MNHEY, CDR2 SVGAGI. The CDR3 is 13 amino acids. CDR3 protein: CASSYGQNYGYTF. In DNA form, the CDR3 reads TGTGCCAGCAGTTACGGGCAGAACTATGGCTACACCTTC.

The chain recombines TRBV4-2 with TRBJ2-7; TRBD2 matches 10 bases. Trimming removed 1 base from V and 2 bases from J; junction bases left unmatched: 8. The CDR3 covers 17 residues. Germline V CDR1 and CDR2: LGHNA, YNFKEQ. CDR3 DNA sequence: TGTGCCAGCAGCCAAGGCCCAGGACTAGCGGCGGCCTACGAGCAGTACTTC. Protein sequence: CASSQGPGLAAAYEQYF.

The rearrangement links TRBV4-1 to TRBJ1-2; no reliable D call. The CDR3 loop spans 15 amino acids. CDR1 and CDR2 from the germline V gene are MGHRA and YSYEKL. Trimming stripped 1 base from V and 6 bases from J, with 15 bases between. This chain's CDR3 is CASSQVAGGKDGYTF. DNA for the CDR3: TGCGCCAGCAGCCAAGTCGCCGGAGGCAAGGATGGCTACACCTTC.

CDR3 sequence reads: CASSSDRGQNGYTF. In DNA form, the CDR3 reads TGTGCCAGCTCATCGGACAGGGGGCAAAATGGCTACACCTTC. The chain joins TRBV18 to TRBJ1-2, with TRBD1 identical over 11 bases. Germline CDR1 reads KGHSH; CDR2 reads LQKENI. The length of the CDR3 is 14 residues. Trimming cost V 5 bases and J 6 bases; bases outside gene matches: 5.

As DNA, the CDR3 is TGTGCCAGCAGCCGGGACACACAATTCACAGATACGCAGTATTTT. This encodes CASSRDTQFTDTQYF. The chain is built from TRBV11-2 and TRBJ2-3, with D maybe TRBD1 (6 bases). The CDR3 is 15 residues long. The germline V and J ends were trimmed by 5 bases and 2 bases, with 14 bases remaining between them. Germline V gives CDR1 SGHAT, CDR2 FQNNGV.

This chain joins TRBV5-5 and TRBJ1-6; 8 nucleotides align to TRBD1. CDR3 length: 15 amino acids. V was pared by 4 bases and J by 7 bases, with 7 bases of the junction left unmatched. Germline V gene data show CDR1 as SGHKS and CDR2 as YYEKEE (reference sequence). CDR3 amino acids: CASSPGRTGNSPLHF. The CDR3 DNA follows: TGTGCCAGCAGCCCGGGAAGGACAGGGAATTCACCCCTCCACTTT.

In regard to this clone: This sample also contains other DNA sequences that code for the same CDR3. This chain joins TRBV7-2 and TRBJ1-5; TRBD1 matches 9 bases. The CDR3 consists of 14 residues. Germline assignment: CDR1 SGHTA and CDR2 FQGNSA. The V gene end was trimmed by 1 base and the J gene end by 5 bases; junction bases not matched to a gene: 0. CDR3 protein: CASSLGQGDQPQHF. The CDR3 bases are TGTGCCAGCAGCTTAGGACAGGGGGATCAGCCCCAGCATTTT.

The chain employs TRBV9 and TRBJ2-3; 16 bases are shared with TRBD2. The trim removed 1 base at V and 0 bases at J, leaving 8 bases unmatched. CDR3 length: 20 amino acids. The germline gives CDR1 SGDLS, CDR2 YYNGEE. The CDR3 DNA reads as TGTGCCAGCAGCGTAACCGGGACTAGCGGGGGGGGTCCCAGCACAGATACGCAGTATTTT. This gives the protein CASSVTGTSGGGPSTDTQYF. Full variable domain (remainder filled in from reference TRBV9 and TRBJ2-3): DSGVTQTPKHLITATGQRVTLRCSPRSGDLSVYWYQQSLDQGLQFLIQYYNGEERAKGNILERFSAQQFPDLHSELNLSSLELGDSALYFCASSVTGTSGGGPSTDTQYFGPGTRLTVL.